This T cell receptor (beta chain) was profiled in a study of blood T cell repertoires in COVID-19. Libraries were prepared by immunoSEQ multiplex PCR; TCRdb keeps only in-frame clonotypes and omits some of them. The table includes 200,000 to 250,000 clones, 75% to 95% detected once. CDR3 size: 13 residues. CDR1 is ENHRY and CDR2 is SYGVKD in the germline V gene. V shed 6 bases and J shed 1 base, with 9 bases lying between them. Adults between roughly 18 and 100 years of age took part from about two dozen US areas. Symptom resolution, clearance, or two negative PCRs marked donors in Cohort 3 as recovered.

This TCR was recovered from a woman aged 18-35 years who had recovered from COVID-19. The chain links TRBV10-3 to TRBJ1-1; tentative D call: TRBD1 (5 bases). Sequences were obtained from PBMCs or T cells enriched from blood (not recorded which). CDR3 amino acids: CAIRSTGNTEAFF. In DNA form, the CDR3 reads TGTGCCATCAGGTCCACAGGGAACACTGAAGCTTTCTTT.